The 27 T cell receptor beta chains in this list originate from one sample, sequenced in a study of blood T cell repertoires in COVID-19 (dated by TCRdb to the early 2020s). Preparation of the library involved the immunoSEQ multiplex PCR assay. Held by TCRdb, this immuneACCESS table contains in-frame sequences only and omits some clones. Under half of the omission traces to an unresolved V gene where checked; the cause of the rest is unknown. For this sample there are just over 150,000 clones; roughly nine tenths appear just once. Together, the top ten hold 15% of the sample. The sample consisted of peripheral blood. All receptors derive from a woman aged 40 to 55 with acute or convalescent COVID-19.

V and J are TRBV14 and TRBJ2-3; no clear D. This CDR3 is built from 15 residues. The ends were cut back, 4 bases at V and 1 base at J, with 12 bases in the middle. Germline CDR1 SGHDN, CDR2 FVKESK. CDR3 amino acids: CASSLLIARTDTQYF. As DNA, the CDR3 is TGTGCCAGCAGCCTTCTAATCGCCCGCACAGATACGCAGTATTTT.

The chain joins TRBV6-8 to TRBJ1-6; 9 bases are shared with TRBD1. The CDR3 is 17 residues long. V lost 6 bases, J lost 7 bases, and 13 bases stayed unmatched. CDR1 is MNHGY, CDR2 SAAAGT, per germline. CDR3 amino acids: CASRGGTGPRKNSPLHF. DNA of the CDR3: TGTGCCAGCAGGGGCGGGACAGGGCCAAGGAAGAATTCACCCCTCCACTTT.

This rearrangement joins TRBV9 to TRBJ2-3; D may be TRBD1 (6 bases). This CDR3 comprises 15 residues. Trimming took 0 bases from V and 0 from J, leaving 8 bases between them. In germline, CDR1 is SGDLS, CDR2 YYNGEE. For the CDR3, the DNA is TGTGCCAGCAGCGTAGTGGGGGCGAGCACAGATACGCAGTATTTT. Its protein is CASSVVGASTDTQYF.

The chain employs TRBV20-1 and TRBJ2-7; 7 nucleotides align to TRBD1. The germline V gene has CDR1 DFQATT and CDR2 SNEGSKA (reference sequence). This CDR3 comprises 16 residues. V dropped 3 bases and J dropped 5; count of bases not matched to a gene: 16. CDR3 loop: CSASPSTGQPFDEQYF. The CDR3 nucleotides read TGCAGTGCTAGTCCAAGTACGGGACAGCCATTCGACGAGCAGTACTTC.

CDR3 loop: CASSPYYNEQFF. For the CDR3, the DNA is TGTGCCAGCTCACCATACTACAATGAGCAGTTCTTC. The genes are TRBV18 and TRBJ2-1, with unresolved D. The V gene's germline CDR1 is KGHSH and CDR2 LQKENI. Trimming took 2 bases from V and 3 from J, leaving 2 bases between them. CDR3 length equals 12 residues.

The gene calls are TRBV4-1 and TRBJ2-1; TRBD2 agrees at 16 bases. The trim removed 2 bases at V and 6 bases at J, leaving 10 bases unmatched. The CDR3 runs to 19 residues. In germline, CDR1 is MGHRA, CDR2 YSYEKL. The CDR3 nucleotides are TGCGCCAGCAGCCAAACAATCGGGACTAGCGGGGGGGCACCCAATGAGCAGTTCTTC. Translation gives CASSQTIGTSGGAPNEQFF.

This sequence joins TRBV11-2 and TRBJ2-1, with 14 bases matching TRBD2. With V trimmed by 3 bases and J by 7 bases, 5 bases remained unmatched. Germline V gives CDR1 SGHAT, CDR2 FQNNGV. This CDR3 spans 16 amino acids. The CDR3 spells CASSFATSGGANEQFF. The CDR3 coding sequence is TGTGCCAGCAGCTTTGCGACTAGCGGGGGGGCAAATGAGCAGTTCTTC.

The rearrangement links TRBV5-4 to TRBJ2-5; possibly TRBD1 for D (6 bases). Looked up from germline, CDR1 is SGHNT and CDR2 is YYREEE (reference sequence). The V end lost 5 bases, the J end lost 0 bases, and 14 bases lay between the germline ends. This CDR3 comprises 15 residues. The CDR3 protein is CASRMGAWDQETQYF. The CDR3 DNA is TGTGCCAGCAGAATGGGGGCTTGGGACCAAGAGACCCAGTACTTC.

This chain uses TRBV18 with TRBJ2-1; maybe TRBD2 (5 bases). Trimming cost V 0 bases and J 4 bases, with 19 bases left between them. Germline V gene sequence: CDR1 KGHSH, CDR2 LQKENI. This CDR3 contains 18 residues. CDR3 coding DNA: TGTGCCAGCTCACCACCCCATTTCGCGGGCGACGGATACAATGAGCAGTTCTTC. Its translation is CASSPPHFAGDGYNEQFF.

The chain links TRBV5-1 to TRBJ2-7; 8 bases are a match to TRBD2. This CDR3 comprises 15 residues. CDR1 is SGHRS and CDR2 is YFSETQ in the germline V gene. J gave up 4 bases and V 5 bases, and 11 bases lay outside the gene matches. The CDR3 protein is CASRTSSGGNYEQYF. The CDR3 DNA sequence: TGCGCCAGCAGGACGTCGAGCGGGGGTAATTACGAGCAGTACTTC.

This clone was recorded only once. The chain is built from TRBV30 and TRBJ2-1; TRBD2 is a possible D gene (5 bases). The germline V gene has CDR1 GTSNPN and CDR2 SVGIG (reference sequence). The CDR3 consists of 16 residues. V dropped 5 bases and J dropped 5 bases, with 22 bases sitting between them. The CDR3 sequence: CAWGGGRRASHNEQFF. CDR3 nucleotides: TGTGCCTGGGGCGGAGGCCGGAGAGCGTCCCACAATGAGCAGTTCTTC.

This chain links TRBV6-1 with TRBJ1-5; D unclear. CDR3 size: 15 residues. Germline V gene sequence: CDR1 MNHNS, CDR2 SASEGT. With 1 base removed from V and 3 bases from J, the gap between germline ends came to 10 bases. CDR3: CASSEVGGYNQPQHF. The DNA for the CDR3 is TGTGCCAGCAGTGAAGTAGGCGGCTACAATCAGCCCCAGCATTTT.

In DNA form, the CDR3 reads TGTGCCAGCAGTTTCATGCGGGGTCAGCCCCAGCATTTT. It is translated as CASSFMRGQPQHF. The chain recombines TRBV12-3 or TRBV12-4 with TRBJ1-5; D call uncertain. V was shortened by 3 bases and J by 6 bases, with 9 bases between the two germline ends. The CDR3 has 13 amino acids.

V gene TRBV7-3 combines with J gene TRBJ2-3; the D is unclear. Between the trimmed V and J ends, which lost 2 bases and 0 bases, there was a span of 9 bases. Germline V gives CDR1 SGHTA, CDR2 FQGTGA. The CDR3 contains 15 residues. The CDR3 spells CASSLSGGSTDTQYF. Here the CDR3 DNA reads TGTGCCAGCAGCTTATCTGGCGGTAGCACAGATACGCAGTATTTT.

V and J are TRBV9 and TRBJ1-6, with D maybe TRBD1 (5 bases). V lost 2 bases and J lost 7, with 10 bases in between. The CDR3 loop spans 14 amino acids. Germline V gives CDR1 SGDLS, CDR2 YYNGEE. The CDR3 here is CASSVRQSNSPLHF. In DNA, the CDR3 is TGTGCCAGCAGCGTCCGACAGTCCAATTCACCCCTCCACTTT. The entire variable domain, with the rest obtained from reference TRBV9 and TRBJ1-6, is as follows: DSGVTQTPKHLITATGQRVTLRCSPRSGDLSVYWYQQSLDQGLQFLIQYYNGEERAKGNILERFSAQQFPDLHSELNLSSLELGDSALYFCASSVRQSNSPLHFGNGTRLTVT.

The chain is built from TRBV14 and TRBJ1-1; 7 bases agree with TRBD1. Trimming at V came to 9 bases and at J to 1 base, leaving 5 bases not matched to a gene. CDR3 size: 13 residues. Germline V gene sequence: CDR1 SGHDN, CDR2 FVKESK. The CDR3 DNA reads as TGTGCCAGTCACAGGGGCGGGAACACTGAAGCTTTCTTT. Its translation is CASHRGGNTEAFF.

This clone was seen once. This rearrangement joins TRBV4-1 to TRBJ1-6; no clear D. With 0 bases removed from V and 9 bases from J, the gap between germline ends came to 12 bases. The CDR3 sequence is 15 residues long. The germline V gene encodes CDR1 MGHRA and CDR2 YSYEKL. CDR3 in DNA: TGCGCCAGCAGCCAAGAAGCGACCCTGGGTTCACCCCTCCACTTT. Encoded protein: CASSQEATLGSPLHF.

The gene calls are TRBV3-1 (or the pseudogene TRBV3-2) and TRBJ2-7; D not resolved. Germline values: CDR1 LGHDT, CDR2 YNNKEL (reference sequence). With 1 base removed from V and 7 bases from J, the gap between germline ends came to 8 bases. This CDR3 spans 12 amino acids. CDR3 sequence reads: CASSQVEREQYF. CDR3 in DNA: TGTGCCAGCAGCCAAGTTGAGAGGGAGCAGTACTTC.

The V call is TRBV5-6, the J call TRBJ1-1; 7 bases match TRBD1. Germline V gives CDR1 SGHDT, CDR2 YYEEEE. The V and J ends lost 3 bases and 1 base, in that order; junction bases with no gene match: 6. This CDR3 region has 15 residues. The CDR3 sequence: CASSSGGLRNTEAFF. CDR3 nucleotides: TGTGCCAGCAGCTCAGGGGGGTTGAGGAACACTGAAGCTTTCTTT.

Worth noting for this clone: A junction boundary mismatches the germline segment, possibly from a read error. This chain uses TRBV5-4 with TRBJ2-3, with 14 bases fitting TRBD2. Germline V gene data show CDR1 as SGHNT and CDR2 as YYREEE (reference sequence). The length of the CDR3 is 16 residues. CDR3 in DNA: TGTGCCAGCAGCAGCGGGACTAGCGGGAGCAGAGATACGCAGTATTTT. Encoded protein: CASSSGTSGSRDTQYF. The entire variable domain, with the rest obtained from reference TRBV5-4 and TRBJ2-3, is as follows: ETGVTQSPTHLIKTRGQQVTLRCSSQSGHNTVSWYQQALGQGPQFIFQYYREEENGRGNFPPRFSGLQFPNYSSELNVNALELDDSALYLCASSSGTSGSRDTQYFGPGTRLTVL.

The V and J genes are TRBV7-8 and TRBJ1-2; D is uncertain. The CDR3 extends over 12 amino acids. V lost 5 bases and J lost 8, with 12 bases in between. Germline V gene data show CDR1 as SGHVS and CDR2 as FQNEAQ. CDR3 loop: CASSRRLDGYTF. The CDR3 region has the DNA TGTGCCAGCAGCCGGAGGCTCGACGGCTACACCTTC.

The rearrangement joins TRBV7-6 to TRBJ2-1, with 11 bases lining up with TRBD2. Germline lookup yields CDR1 SGHVS and CDR2 FNYEAQ. CDR3 length: 17 amino acids. V was pared by 4 bases and J by 7 bases, with 12 bases of the junction left unmatched. For the CDR3, the DNA is TGTGCCAGCAGCTCCAAACTAGCGGGAGTATCGTGGAATGAGCAGTTCTTC. Amino acid sequence: CASSSKLAGVSWNEQFF. Filled out from reference TRBV7-6 and TRBJ2-1, the complete variable domain reads GAGVSQSPRYKVTKRGQDVALRCDPISGHVSLYWYRQALGQGPEFLTYFNYEAQQDKSGLPNDRFSAERPEGSISTLTIQRTEQRDSAMYRCASSSKLAGVSWNEQFFGPGTRLTVL.

The chain employs TRBV7-9 and TRBJ1-4; TRBD1 matches 9 bases. V lost 5 bases, J lost 8 bases, and 12 bases stayed unmatched. This CDR3 has 16 amino acids. The germline CDR1 and CDR2 sequences are SEHNR and FQNEAQ (reference sequence). Here the CDR3 reads CASSAGTGNGPEKLFF. In DNA, the CDR3 is TGTGCCAGCAGCGCCGGGACAGGGAACGGTCCGGAAAAACTGTTTTTT. The whole variable domain, remainder taken from reference TRBV7-9 and TRBJ1-4, is DTGVSQNPRHKITKRGQNVTFRCDPISEHNRLYWYRQTLGQGPEFLTYFQNEAQLEKSRLLSDRFSAERPKGSFSTLEIQRTEQGDSAMYLCASSAGTGNGPEKLFFGSGTQLSVL.

The chain combines TRBV10-3 with TRBJ1-1; 7 bases are a match to TRBD1. J lost 1 base, V lost 9 bases, and 5 bases had no gene match. Germline lookup yields CDR1 ENHRY and CDR2 SYGVKD. The CDR3 runs to 13 residues. Here the CDR3 DNA reads TGTGCCATAGCCGGGACAGCGAACACTGAAGCTTTCTTT. Residues: CAIAGTANTEAFF.

This clone appeared a single time. This chain connects TRBV6-5 to TRBJ2-4; 7 bases are shared with TRBD1. The CDR3 totals 15 residues. Per the germline V gene, CDR1 is MNHEY and CDR2 is SVGAGI. V lost 7 bases, J lost 5 bases, and 11 bases stayed unmatched. CDR3 in amino acids: CASTDGTASQNIQYF. The CDR3 nucleotides read TGTGCCAGCACCGACGGGACAGCCAGCCAAAACATTCAGTACTTC.

The chain is built from TRBV29-1 and TRBJ1-5; 8 nucleotides align to TRBD1. Germline V lookup: CDR1 SQVTM, CDR2 ANQGSEA. This CDR3 spans 13 amino acids. Losses at the gene ends were 7 bases for V and 6 bases for J; bases not matched to a gene: 8. CDR3: CSAADRGGQPQHF. CDR3 in DNA: TGCAGCGCTGCTGACAGGGGAGGTCAGCCCCAGCATTTT.

The rearrangement joins TRBV7-8 to TRBJ1-5; D not certain. The V end lost 1 base, the J end lost 1 base, and 20 bases lay between the germline ends. CDR3 length: 19 residues. Germline-derived CDR1 and CDR2 are SGHVS and FQNEAQ. The CDR3 protein is CASSLESRQNYRSNQPQHF. The DNA for the CDR3 is TGTGCCAGCAGCTTAGAGTCCAGGCAAAATTATCGGAGCAATCAGCCCCAGCATTTT.